The following is a T cell receptor (beta chain) sequence with its context. The antigen remains undetermined. The data originate from a study of graft-versus-host responses after intestinal transplantation. The table came from immunoSEQ multiplex PCR; TCRdb's copy has only in-frame clones and leaves some out. Of some 90,000 clones listed, about nine tenths were seen once; the top ten hold approximately 6%. Study-level findings and limits: When patients had graft-donor T cell macrochimerism, their allografts held high graft-versus-host to host-versus-graft clonal ratios.

This CDR3 is 15 amino acids long. V lost 0 bases to trimming and J lost 0 bases, with 8 bases between them. The germline CDR1 and CDR2 sequences are SEHNR and FQNEAQ (reference sequence). This specimen consisted of unstimulated CD8+ T cells sorted from spleen or lymph node cells, obtained before intestinal transplant. This receptor was taken from a human donor who received an intestinal transplant. The chain uses TRBV7-9 and TRBJ1-1; D not resolved. CDR3 nucleotides: TGTGCCAGCAGCTTAGCGGGAACCATGAACACTGAAGCTTTCTTT. As protein: CASSLAGTMNTEAFF. The complete variable domain, with remaining parts taken from reference TRBV7-9 and TRBJ1-1, reads DTGVSQNPRHKITKRGQNVTFRCDPISEHNRLYWYRQTLGQGPEFLTYFQNEAQLEKSRLLSDRFSAERPKGSFSTLEIQRTEQGDSAMYLCASSLAGTMNTEAFFGQGTRLTVV.